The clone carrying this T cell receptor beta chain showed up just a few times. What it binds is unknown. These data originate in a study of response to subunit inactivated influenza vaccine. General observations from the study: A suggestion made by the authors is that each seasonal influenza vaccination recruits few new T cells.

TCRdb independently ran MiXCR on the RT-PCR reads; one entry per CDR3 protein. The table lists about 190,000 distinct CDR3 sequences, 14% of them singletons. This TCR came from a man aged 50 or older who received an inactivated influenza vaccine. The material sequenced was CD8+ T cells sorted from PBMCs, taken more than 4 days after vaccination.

The CDR3 nucleotides are TGTGCCAGCAGCTTAGAATACAGCGGAAACACCATATATTTT. Translated: CASSLEYSGNTIYF. The rearrangement uses TRBV11-2 and TRBJ1-3; D remains ambiguous. There are 14 residues in the CDR3. V was trimmed by 0 bases and J by 4 bases, leaving 7 bases between them. CDR1 is SGHAT and CDR2 is FQNNGV in the germline V gene.